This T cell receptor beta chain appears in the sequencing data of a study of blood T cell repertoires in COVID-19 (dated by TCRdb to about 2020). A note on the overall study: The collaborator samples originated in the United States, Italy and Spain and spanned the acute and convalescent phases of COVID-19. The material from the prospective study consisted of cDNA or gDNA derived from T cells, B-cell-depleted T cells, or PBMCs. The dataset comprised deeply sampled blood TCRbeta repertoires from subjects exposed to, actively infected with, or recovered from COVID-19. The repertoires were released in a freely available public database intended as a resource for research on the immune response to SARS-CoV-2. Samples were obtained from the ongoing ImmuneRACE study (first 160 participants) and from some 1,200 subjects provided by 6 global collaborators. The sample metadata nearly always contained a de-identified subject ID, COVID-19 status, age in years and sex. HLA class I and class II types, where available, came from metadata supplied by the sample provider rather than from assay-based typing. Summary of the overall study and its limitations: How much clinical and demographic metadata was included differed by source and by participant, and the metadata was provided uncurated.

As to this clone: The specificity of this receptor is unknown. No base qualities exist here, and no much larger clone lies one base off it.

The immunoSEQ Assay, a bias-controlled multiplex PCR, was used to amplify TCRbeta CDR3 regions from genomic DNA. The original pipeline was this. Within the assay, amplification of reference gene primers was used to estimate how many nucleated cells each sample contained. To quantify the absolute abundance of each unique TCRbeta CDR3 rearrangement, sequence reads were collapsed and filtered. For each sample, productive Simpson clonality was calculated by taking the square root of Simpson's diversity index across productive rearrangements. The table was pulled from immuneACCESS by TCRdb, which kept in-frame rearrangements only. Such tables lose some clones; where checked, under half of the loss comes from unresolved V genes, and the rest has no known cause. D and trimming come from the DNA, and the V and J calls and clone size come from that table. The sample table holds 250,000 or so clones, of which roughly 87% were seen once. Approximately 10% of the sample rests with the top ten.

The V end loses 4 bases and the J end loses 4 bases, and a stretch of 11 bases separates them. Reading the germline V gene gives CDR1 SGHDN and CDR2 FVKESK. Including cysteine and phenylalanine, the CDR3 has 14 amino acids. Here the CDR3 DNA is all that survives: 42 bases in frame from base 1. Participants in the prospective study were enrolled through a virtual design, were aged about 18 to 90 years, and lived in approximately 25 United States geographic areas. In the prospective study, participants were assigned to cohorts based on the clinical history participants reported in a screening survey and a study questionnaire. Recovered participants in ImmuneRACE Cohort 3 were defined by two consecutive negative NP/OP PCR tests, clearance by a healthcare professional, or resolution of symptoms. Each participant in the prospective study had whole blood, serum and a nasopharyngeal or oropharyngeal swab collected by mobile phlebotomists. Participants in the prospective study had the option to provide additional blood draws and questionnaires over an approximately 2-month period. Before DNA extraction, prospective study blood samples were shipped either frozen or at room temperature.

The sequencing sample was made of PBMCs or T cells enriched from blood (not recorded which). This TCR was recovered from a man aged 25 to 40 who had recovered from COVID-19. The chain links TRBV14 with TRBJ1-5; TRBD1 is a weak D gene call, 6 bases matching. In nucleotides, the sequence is TGTGCCAGCAGCCTGGGGACACATAATCAGCCCCAGCATTTT. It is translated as CASSLGTHNQPQHF.